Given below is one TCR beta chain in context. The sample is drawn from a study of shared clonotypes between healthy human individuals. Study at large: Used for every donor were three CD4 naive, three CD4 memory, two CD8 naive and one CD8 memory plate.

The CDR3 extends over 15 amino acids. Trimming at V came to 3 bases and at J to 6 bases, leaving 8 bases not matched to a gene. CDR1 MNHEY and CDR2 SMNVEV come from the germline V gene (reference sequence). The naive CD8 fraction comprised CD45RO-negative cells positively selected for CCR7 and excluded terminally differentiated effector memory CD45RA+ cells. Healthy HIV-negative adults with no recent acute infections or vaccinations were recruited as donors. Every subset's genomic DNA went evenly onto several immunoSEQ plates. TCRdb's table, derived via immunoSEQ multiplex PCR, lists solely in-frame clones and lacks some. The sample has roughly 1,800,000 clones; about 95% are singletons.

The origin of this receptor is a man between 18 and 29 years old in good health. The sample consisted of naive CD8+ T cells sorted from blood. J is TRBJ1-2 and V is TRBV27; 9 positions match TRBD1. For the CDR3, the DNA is TGTGCCAGCAGTTTGTATACAGGGGGCTTTCATGGCTACACCTTC. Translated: CASSLYTGGFHGYTF.